The sequence of this T cell receptor (beta chain) was determined in a study of blood T cell repertoires in COVID-19 (dated by TCRdb to 2020 to 2022). As for the study more broadly: Samples covering the acute and convalescent phases of COVID-19 were provided by collaborators in the United States, Italy and Spain. Nearly every sample came with metadata listing a de-identified subject ID, COVID-19 status, age in years and sex. The dataset comprised deeply sampled blood TCRbeta repertoires from subjects exposed to, actively infected with, or recovered from COVID-19. The samples were drawn from two sources: the first 160 participants of the ongoing ImmuneRACE study, and 950 to 1,500 subjects contributed by 6 global collaborators. HLA class I and class II types, where available, came from metadata supplied by the sample provider rather than from assay-based typing. A freely available public database, intended as a resource for researchers studying the immune response to SARS-CoV-2, is where the repertoires were released. The material from the prospective study consisted of cDNA or gDNA derived from T cells, B-cell-depleted T cells, or PBMCs.

Details on this clone: The antigen it binds to is not known. No much larger clone exists at a distance of one base, and base qualities are not known.

Study-wide findings and limitations: How much clinical and demographic metadata was included differed by source and by participant, and the metadata was provided uncurated.

TCRbeta CDR3 regions were amplified from genomic DNA by means of the immunoSEQ Assay, a bias-controlled multiplex PCR. Processing in the source paper ran as follows. The number of nucleated cells in each sample was estimated by amplification of reference gene primers within the assay. To quantify the absolute abundance of each unique TCRbeta CDR3 rearrangement, sequence reads were collapsed and filtered. For each sample, productive Simpson clonality was calculated by taking the square root of Simpson's diversity index across productive rearrangements. Entries here come from immuneACCESS through TCRdb and include only in-frame sequences with V and J called. Some clones fail to appear in such tables; in the studies checked, an unresolved V gene covers under half of the shortfall, and the cause of the remainder is unknown. V and J calls and clone size are given by that table; D and trimming were obtained from the DNA. The sample table records around 500,000 clones; roughly 88% of these occur just once. The ten largest clonotypes hold about 1.7% of the sample.

Participants in the prospective study were enrolled through a virtual design, were aged roughly 18 to 90 years, and lived in roughly 24 United States geographic areas. To assign participants to cohorts, the prospective study relied on clinical history that participants themselves reported in a screening survey and a study questionnaire. ImmuneRACE Cohort 3 recovered participants were defined by two consecutive negative NP/OP PCR tests, healthcare professional clearance, or symptom resolution. Each participant in the prospective study had whole blood, serum and a nasopharyngeal or oropharyngeal swab collected by mobile phlebotomists. Over a roughly two-month period, participants in the prospective study had the option of providing additional blood draws and questionnaires. Blood samples from the prospective study were shipped frozen or at room temperature prior to DNA extraction. The CDR3 numbers 16 residues from cysteine through phenylalanine. CDR3 DNA only is kept here, 48 bases in frame from base 1. CDR1 and CDR2, looked up from the germline V gene, are LGHNA and YSLEER. At the junction V is shortened by 2 bases and J by 0 bases, with 10 bases in between.

This receptor was taken from a woman aged 35 to 49 who had recovered from COVID-19. This sequence uses TRBV4-3 and TRBJ1-4, with no reliable assignment of the D segment. Input material: PBMCs or T cells enriched from blood (not recorded which). This receptor carries the CDR3 CASSQLGGATNEKLFF. Read as DNA, the sequence is TGCGCCAGCAGCCAATTGGGCGGGGCAACTAATGAAAAACTGTTTTTT.